The 14 T cell receptor beta chains given below trace back to one sample, sequenced in a study of cytomegalovirus exposure and HLA in healthy donors. PCR employed 60 Vbeta and 13 Jbeta primers. Data came from immunoSEQ multiplex PCR; TCRdb stores just in-frame clones and leaves some out. Counted here are approximately 130,000 clones, about four fifths occurring once; the ten biggest clones make up about 1.4%. Sequencing input: PBMCs. Receptor source: a woman aged 40 to 55 in good health and CMV-seronegative.

This chain joins TRBV2 and TRBJ2-3; TRBD2 matches at 10 bases. Germline V lookup: CDR1 SNHLY, CDR2 FYNNEI. The length of the CDR3 is 15 residues. J lost 4 bases, V lost 6 bases, and 7 bases had no gene match. Here the CDR3 reads CASSPSGGAADTQYF. In nucleotides, the CDR3 is TGTGCCAGCAGCCCCAGCGGGGGGGCCGCAGATACGCAGTATTTT.

The V gene is TRBV7-6, the J gene TRBJ1-2, with 7 bases identical to TRBD1. The CDR3 loop spans 15 amino acids. Germline trimming cut 3 bases from V and 2 bases from J; bases unmatched to any gene: 6. CDR1 and CDR2 (germline): SGHVS, FNYEAQ. CDR3: CASSLGAQGNYGYTF. CDR3 DNA: TGTGCCAGCAGCTTGGGTGCACAGGGGAACTATGGCTACACCTTC.

CDR3 in DNA: TGTGCCAGCAGCCCCGTTTCGTTAAACACCATATATTTT. Residues: CASSPVSLNTIYF. The chain has TRBV6-1 and TRBJ1-3, with unresolved D. Germline values: CDR1 MNHNS, CDR2 SASEGT. The CDR3 consists of 13 residues. Trimming removed 6 bases at V and 6 bases at J, with 12 bases between.

This clone was seen only a few times. The rearrangement joins TRBV5-1 to TRBJ2-5; D may be TRBD2 (5 bases). Trimming cost V 3 bases and J 0 bases, with 9 bases left between them. Per the germline V gene, CDR1 is SGHRS and CDR2 is YFSETQ. The CDR3 length is 14 residues. The CDR3 reads CASSSSGYQETQYF. The CDR3 DNA is TGCGCCAGCAGCTCCTCGGGGTACCAAGAGACCCAGTACTTC.

The chain has TRBV4-3 and TRBJ1-2; D remains unclear. The CDR3 runs to 13 residues. V shed 1 base and J shed 6 bases, with 9 bases lying between them. Germline values: CDR1 LGHNA, CDR2 YSLEER. The CDR3 region is CASSQVVTDGYTF. CDR3 nucleotides: TGCGCCAGCAGCCAAGTGGTTACAGATGGCTACACCTTC.

This chain uses TRBV9 with TRBJ1-1; 7 nucleotides agree with TRBD1. The CDR3 is 14 residues long. Trimming removed 0 bases from V and 4 bases from J; junction bases left unmatched: 3. Germline CDR1 is SGDLS and CDR2 is YYNGEE. CDR3: CASSVVPGGTEAFF. DNA of the CDR3: TGTGCCAGCAGCGTAGTCCCAGGGGGCACTGAAGCTTTCTTT. Filled out from reference TRBV9 and TRBJ1-1, the complete variable domain reads DSGVTQTPKHLITATGQRVTLRCSPRSGDLSVYWYQQSLDQGLQFLIQYYNGEERAKGNILERFSAQQFPDLHSELNLSSLELGDSALYFCASSVVPGGTEAFFGQGTRLTVV.

This chain joins TRBV5-1 and TRBJ2-1; D call uncertain. The germline V and J ends were trimmed by 1 base and 4 bases, with 9 bases remaining between them. The CDR3 spans 14 residues. Germline V gene sequence: CDR1 SGHRS, CDR2 YFSETQ. DNA of the CDR3: TGCGCCAGCAGCTTGTCGACACAATACAATGAGCAGTTCTTC. Translation: CASSLSTQYNEQFF. The full variable domain, its missing parts supplied by reference TRBV5-1 and TRBJ2-1, is KAGVTQTPRYLIKTRGQQVTLSCSPISGHRSVSWYQQTPGQGLQFLFEYFSETQRNKGNFPGRFSGRQFSNSRSEMNVSTLELGDSALYLCASSLSTQYNEQFFGPGTRLTVL.

The chain recombines TRBV19 with TRBJ2-3; 10 nucleotides align to TRBD1. The CDR3 covers 16 residues. The V gene end was trimmed by 4 bases and the J gene end by 2 bases; junction bases not matched to a gene: 6. In germline, CDR1 is LNHDA, CDR2 SQIVND (reference sequence). CDR3 in amino acids: CASSTGQGGLTDTQYF. CDR3 coding DNA: TGTGCCAGTAGTACTGGACAGGGGGGCCTCACAGATACGCAGTATTTT.

This clone was seen a handful of times. This sequence joins TRBV6-5 and TRBJ2-7; possible D gene TRBD1, 6 bases. The CDR3 totals 12 residues. Germline lookup yields CDR1 MNHEY and CDR2 SVGAGI. V lost 6 bases to trimming and J lost 4 bases, with 10 bases between them. Written as DNA, the CDR3 is TGTGCCAGCAGATCTACAGGGTACGAGCAGTACTTC. Translating it yields CASRSTGYEQYF.

This chain uses TRBV4-1 with TRBJ2-2; perhaps TRBD2 as D (5 bases). V shed 4 bases and J shed 6 bases, with 9 bases lying between them. Germline loops: CDR1 MGHRA, CDR2 YSYEKL. There are 13 residues in the CDR3. Written as DNA, the CDR3 is TGCGCCAGCAGCCGAGCGAGGGCCGGGGAGCTGTTTTTT. Encoded protein: CASSRARAGELFF.

The rearrangement uses TRBV4-1 and TRBJ1-6; no reliable D call. This CDR3 is built from 17 residues. V gave up 0 bases and J gave up 0 bases, with 9 bases separating them. Germline assignment: CDR1 MGHRA and CDR2 YSYEKL. CDR3 nucleotide sequence: TGCGCCAGCAGCCAAGAGAAAGGGAGCTCCTATAATTCACCCCTCCACTTT. It codes for CASSQEKGSSYNSPLHF.

This clone has only one observation. The genes are TRBV5-6 and TRBJ1-2; a possible D gene is TRBD1 (5 bases). This CDR3 is built from 13 residues. Germline CDR1 is SGHDT and CDR2 is YYEEEE. V was pared by 4 bases and J by 8 bases, with 15 bases between. The CDR3 spells CASSPGRGRGYTF. In nucleotides, the CDR3 is TGTGCCAGCAGCCCCGGGAGGGGCCGGGGCTACACCTTC.

This clone was seen once. The V call is TRBV20-1, the J call TRBJ1-1; D is unclear. The CDR3 totals 11 residues. The germline V and J ends were trimmed by 6 bases and 7 bases, with 12 bases remaining between them. CDR1 and CDR2 (germline): DFQATT, SNEGSKA (reference sequence). In DNA, the CDR3 is TGCAGTGCCGCGGCCGGCGGTGAAGCTTTCTTT. This sequence encodes CSAAAGGEAFF.

This chain joins TRBV29-1 and TRBJ2-2; 9 nucleotides line up with TRBD1. There are 15 residues in the CDR3. The J segment lost 1 base and the V segment lost 4 bases, leaving 4 bases of the junction unmatched. Germline CDR1 SQVTM, CDR2 ANQGSEA. The CDR3 nucleotides are TGCAGCGTTGCGTGGGGACAGGGGAACACCGGGGAGCTGTTTTTT. Translated, it gives CSVAWGQGNTGELFF.